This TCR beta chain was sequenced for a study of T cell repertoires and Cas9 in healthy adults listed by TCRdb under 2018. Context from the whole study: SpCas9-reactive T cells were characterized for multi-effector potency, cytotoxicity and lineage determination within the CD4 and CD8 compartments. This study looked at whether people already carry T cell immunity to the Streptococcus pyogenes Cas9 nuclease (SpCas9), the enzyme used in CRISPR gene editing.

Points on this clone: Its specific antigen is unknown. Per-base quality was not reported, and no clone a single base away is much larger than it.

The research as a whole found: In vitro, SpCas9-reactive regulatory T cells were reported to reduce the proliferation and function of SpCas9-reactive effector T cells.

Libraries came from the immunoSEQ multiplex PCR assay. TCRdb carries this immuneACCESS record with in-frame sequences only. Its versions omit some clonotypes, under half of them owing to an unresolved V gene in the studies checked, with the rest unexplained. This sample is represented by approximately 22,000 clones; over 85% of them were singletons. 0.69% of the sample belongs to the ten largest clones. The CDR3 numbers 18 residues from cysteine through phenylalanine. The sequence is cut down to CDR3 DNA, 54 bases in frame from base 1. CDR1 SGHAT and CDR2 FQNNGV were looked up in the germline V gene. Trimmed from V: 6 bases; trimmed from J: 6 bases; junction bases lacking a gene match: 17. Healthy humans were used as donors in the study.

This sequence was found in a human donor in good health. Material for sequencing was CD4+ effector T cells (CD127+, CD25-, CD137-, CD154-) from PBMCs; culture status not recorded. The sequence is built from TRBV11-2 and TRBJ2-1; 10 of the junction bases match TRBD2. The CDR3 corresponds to CASRRIRRTSGYANEQFF. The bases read TGTGCCAGCAGACGTATACGACGGACTAGCGGATATGCCAATGAGCAGTTCTTC.